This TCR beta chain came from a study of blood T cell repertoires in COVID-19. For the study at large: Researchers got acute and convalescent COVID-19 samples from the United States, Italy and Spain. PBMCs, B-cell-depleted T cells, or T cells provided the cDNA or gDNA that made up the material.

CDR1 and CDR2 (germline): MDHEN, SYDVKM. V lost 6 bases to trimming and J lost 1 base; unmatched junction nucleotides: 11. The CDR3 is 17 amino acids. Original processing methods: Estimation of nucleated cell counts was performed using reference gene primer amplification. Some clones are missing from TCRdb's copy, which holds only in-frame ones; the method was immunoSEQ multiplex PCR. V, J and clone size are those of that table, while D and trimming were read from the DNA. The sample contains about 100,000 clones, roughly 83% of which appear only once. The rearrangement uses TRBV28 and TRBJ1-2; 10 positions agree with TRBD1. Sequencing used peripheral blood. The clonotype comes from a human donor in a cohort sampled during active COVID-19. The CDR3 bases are TGTGCCAGCAGGTCACCGAGCGGGACAGGGGATAACTATGGCTACACCTTC. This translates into CASRSPSGTGDNYGYTF.